The 8 T cell receptor beta chains reported below all come from one sample, sequenced in a study of T cell changes during pregnancy in multiple sclerosis. The repertoire was sequenced with immunoSEQ multiplex PCR; TCRdb's copy has only in-frame clones and lacks some. The sample has over 10,000 clones, roughly 90% seen once. This specimen consisted of CD8+ T cells from peripheral blood mononuclear cells, obtained in the first trimester of pregnancy. Receptors originate from a female donor with multiple sclerosis, enrolled in a pregnancy study.

The chain has TRBV27 and TRBJ2-3; 10 bases match TRBD2. Trimming removed 7 bases from V and 4 bases from J; junction bases left unmatched: 14. Germline V gene lookup returns CDR1 MNHEY and CDR2 SMNVEV (reference sequence). The CDR3 runs 17 residues. CDR3 loop: CASIPFGLAVQSDTQYF. The CDR3 DNA reads as TGTGCCAGCATACCTTTTGGACTAGCGGTGCAATCAGATACGCAGTATTTT.

This rearrangement joins TRBV6-5 to TRBJ2-2; TRBD1 is a possible D gene (5 bases). Trimming left V 5 bases short and J 3 bases short, with 13 bases between. This CDR3 contains 15 residues. Germline CDR1 MNHEY, CDR2 SVGAGI. The CDR3 protein is CASSQGTPHTGELFF. The CDR3 bases are TGTGCCAGCAGTCAGGGCACTCCACACACCGGGGAGCTGTTTTTT.

The V call is TRBV11-2, the J call TRBJ2-7, with D perhaps TRBD1 (6 bases). This CDR3 is built from 13 residues. The V gene lost 0 bases and the J gene lost 9 bases, with 12 bases spanning the gap. From germline, CDR1 is SGHAT and CDR2 FQNNGV. The CDR3 loop is CASSLDPRGAQYF. CDR3 nucleotides: TGTGCCAGCAGCTTAGATCCCAGGGGCGCGCAGTACTTC.

The CDR3 DNA follows: TGTGCCAGCAGCTTGGGGAGGGGAGGTTGGGGCTATGGCTACACCTTC. It is translated as CASSLGRGGWGYGYTF. The chain has TRBV5-5 and TRBJ1-2; D perhaps matches TRBD1 (5 bases). V gave up 0 bases and J gave up 4 bases, with 16 bases separating them. The CDR3 is made up of 16 amino acids. Per germline, CDR1 SGHKS and CDR2 YYEKEE (reference sequence).

The chain recombines TRBV19 with TRBJ2-7, with D maybe TRBD1 (5 bases). In germline, CDR1 is LNHDA, CDR2 SQIVND (reference sequence). V was pared by 5 bases and J by 2 bases, with 13 bases between. There are 14 residues in the CDR3. In DNA form, the CDR3 reads TGTGCCAGTAGTCCAGTAGGCAGGGCCTACGAGCAGTACTTC. Protein: CASSPVGRAYEQYF. The full variable domain, its missing parts supplied by reference TRBV19 and TRBJ2-7, is DGGITQSPKYLFRKEGQNVTLSCEQNLNHDAMYWYRQDPGQGLRLIYYSQIVNDFQKGDIAEGYSVSREKKESFPLTVTSAQKNPTAFYLCASSPVGRAYEQYFGPGTRLTVT.

This chain links TRBV10-1 with TRBJ1-4; 7 nucleotides align to TRBD1. This CDR3 has 12 residues. V was clipped by 6 bases and J by 8 bases; unmatched bases: 3. Germline loops: CDR1 WNHNN, CDR2 SYGVQD (reference sequence). CDR3 sequence reads: CASSDRDEKLFF. The DNA for the CDR3 is TGCGCCAGCAGCGACAGGGACGAAAAACTGTTTTTT.

The chain recombines TRBV7-8 with TRBJ1-4; 9 bases are shared with TRBD1. CDR3 length equals 17 residues. The junction had 9 bases not matched to a gene; V was cut back by 7 bases and J by 0 bases. From germline, CDR1 is SGHVS and CDR2 FQNEAQ. The CDR3 nucleotides are TGTGCCAGCACCAGGAAGCGGGACAGGGCAACTAATGAAAAACTGTTTTTT. Residues: CASTRKRDRATNEKLFF.

This chain joins TRBV6-4 and TRBJ2-3; D is perhaps TRBD2 (6 bases). In germline, CDR1 is MRHNA, CDR2 SNTAGT. The CDR3 loop spans 14 amino acids. V was clipped by 2 bases and J by 5 bases, with 11 bases between them. The CDR3 bases are TGTGCCAGCAGTGACCCGGAGGGTGGAGATACGCAGTATTTT. Translated, it gives CASSDPEGGDTQYF.